This record concerns one T cell receptor beta chain sequence. Its antigen remains unknown. These data come from a study of shared clonotypes between healthy human individuals. CDR1 and CDR2 (germline): SGHAT, FQNNGV. Trimming shortened V by 3 bases and J by 1 base, and 9 bases separated the two germline ends. The CDR3 runs 14 residues. Overall study findings and caveats: Rarefaction analysis demonstrated incomplete sorted-subset sequencing notwithstanding large depth.

The assay was immunoSEQ multiplex PCR, and TCRdb's table has in-frame clones only and misses some. This sample has about 2.3 million clones, with 85% to 95% found just once. This clonotype was obtained from a man younger than 35 in good health. Some clones in this sample may be carry-over from other donors' samples. The gene calls are TRBV11-2 and TRBJ2-5; D unresolved. The sample comprised naive CD4+ T cells from PBMCs. Subset specified: CD45RA+ positively selected. DNA of the CDR3: TGTGCCAGCAGCTTTTTTAGAGCCCAAGAGACCCAGTACTTC. Translated, it gives CASSFFRAQETQYF.